This record covers a single TCR beta chain. The data were obtained in a study of T cell responses to AZD1222 COVID-19 vaccine. Looked up from germline, CDR1 is SGHRS and CDR2 is YFSETQ. Trimming stripped 0 bases from V and 4 bases from J, with 11 bases between. This CDR3 has 15 amino acids. Profiling relied on immunoSEQ multiplex PCR, and the TCRdb table lists in-frame clones only, not all of them. The sample has 150,000 to 180,000 clones; 90% are singletons. The specimen was peripheral blood, collected on day 0 of AZD1222 vaccination. The sequence was obtained from an adult in good health. This chain links TRBV5-1 with TRBJ1-3, with D unresolved. CDR3 nucleotide sequence: TGCGCCAGCAGCTTGGAAAGGAGAACGGGAAACACCATATATTTT. Translated: CASSLERRTGNTIYF.